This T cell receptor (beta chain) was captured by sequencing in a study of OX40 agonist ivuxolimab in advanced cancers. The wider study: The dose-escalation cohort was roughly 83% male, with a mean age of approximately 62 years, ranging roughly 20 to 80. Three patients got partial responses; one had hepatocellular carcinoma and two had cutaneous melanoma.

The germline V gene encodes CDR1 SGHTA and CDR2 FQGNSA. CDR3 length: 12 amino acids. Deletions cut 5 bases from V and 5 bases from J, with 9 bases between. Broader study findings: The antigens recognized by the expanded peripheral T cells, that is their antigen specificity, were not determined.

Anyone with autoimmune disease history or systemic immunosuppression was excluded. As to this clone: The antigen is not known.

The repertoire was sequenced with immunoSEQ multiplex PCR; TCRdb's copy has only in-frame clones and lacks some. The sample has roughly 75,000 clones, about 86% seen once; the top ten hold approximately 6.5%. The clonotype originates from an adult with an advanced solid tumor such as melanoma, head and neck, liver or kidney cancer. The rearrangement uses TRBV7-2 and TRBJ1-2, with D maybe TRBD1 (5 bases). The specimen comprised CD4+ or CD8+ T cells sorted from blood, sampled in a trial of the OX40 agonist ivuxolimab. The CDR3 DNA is TGTGCCAGCAGCCTGGGACCTTATGGCTACACCTTC. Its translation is CASSLGPYGYTF.